This TCR beta chain was recorded in a study of T-cell memory formation after mild COVID-19. Whole-study findings and limits: Whereas later expanders leaned CD4+, clones contracting day 15 to 85 showed a balanced CD4/CD8 makeup. Pre-infection memory carried some responding clones, suggesting that cross-reactive memory joined.

This clonotype was found a few times. What it binds is not known. MiXCR was run by TCRdb on the 5' RACE reads, yielding one entry per CDR3 protein. The data contain 300,000 to 400,000 distinct CDR3 sequences, 25% to 30% of them seen just once; the ten biggest clones take up less than 15%. The ends were cut back, 2 bases at V and 6 bases at J, with 14 bases in the middle. CDR1 MNHEY and CDR2 SVGAGI come from the germline V gene. The CDR3 is 14 residues long. The sequenced sample consisted of PBMCs or a T cell subset sorted from them (not recorded which). The V gene is TRBV6-5, the J gene TRBJ2-7; possibly TRBD2 for D (5 bases). The sequence was obtained from an adult woman who had mild COVID-19 (a few samples of this study predate the infection). Cell type and time point are not known. CDR3 in amino acids: CASSYVFGDGEQYF. DNA for the CDR3: TGTGCCAGCAGTTACGTTTTCGGGGATGGCGAGCAGTACTTC.